This TCR beta chain stems from a study of cytomegalovirus exposure and HLA in healthy donors (dated by TCRdb to the late 2010s). Regarding the complete study: According to an earlier analysis of 587 of the donors, about 190 million T cells yielded 90 million to 140 million unique TCR beta sequences and about 300 Gb of sequence data. The study combined high-throughput TCR immunosequencing, statistical association of individual TCRs with disease status, and machine learning to predict cytomegalovirus infection status. To decide whether each TCR beta V gene segment behaved as functional or pseudogenic, an earlier analysis of approximately 620 of the donors relied on high-throughput TCR beta sequencing. Typing coverage differed by locus: A, B, C, DRB1 and DQB1 were typed in roughly 620-630 donors, DQA1 in roughly 500, DPA1 in approximately 610, and DPB1 in around 440. Donor age, sex, ethnicity and CMV serostatus were collected together with the repertoire data. Roughly 300 gigabases of sequencing data and about 92 million unique TCR sequences made up an early release that covered roughly 670 HLA-typed donors. In the later analysis, no new phenotypic data were used to find candidate immune exposures; instead, reliance was placed on TCR beta sequences and their occurrence across donors. Along with the approximately 650-subject first cohort, a separate validation cohort of 120 different subjects was used. Every discovery cohort repertoire had been produced on one sequencing platform. Using immunosequencing, the study profiled T cell repertoires from about 650 subjects and related those repertoires to cytomegalovirus serostatus. The study aimed to test whether cataloging public T cell receptors could reveal signatures of past pathogen exposure. Among about 400 genotyped donors of the cohort, an average of around 220,000 unique TCR beta nucleotide sequences was sequenced per donor, of which about 18% were non-productive. Class I and class II HLA loci were covered by the typing at four-digit resolution. A handful of DR-DQ haplotypes were handled as single units for association and clustering because linkage in the cohort was strong. Genome-wide SNP genotypes for about 65% of the 666 donors were used in a later genetic analysis, which treated that subset as a discovery cohort. Of the approximately 400 genotyped donors, 70% to 90% were placed in the genetic ancestry cluster associated with self-reported Caucasian donors. To study patterns of TCR occurrence, a later analysis re-analyzed previously published TCR beta repertoires from around 670 donors and added high-resolution HLA genotyping. Beyond this particular receptor, the publication reports: In a later analysis, around 15,000 TCR beta sequences were associated with specific HLA alleles at a false discovery rate of 0.05. An association between a missense DCLRE1C variant and V-gene and J-gene trimming of TCR beta chains was found in a later genetic analysis and replicated in an independent cohort. Linkage disequilibrium might explain the correlated functional status among segregating V segments, but an unknown experimental factor could not be excluded. In vitro tests confirmed that three of the cytomegalovirus-associated TCR beta chains recognize cytomegalovirus antigens. The cohort was sequenced for TCR beta chains only, and without alpha or paired-chain data the features that could be detected were limited. While some public TCRs were present in many individuals, most TCR sequences turned up only very rarely across donors. In a later genetic analysis, fewer N-insertions in productive TCRs were reported among donors in an Asian-associated ancestry cluster than the approximately 670-donor mean. A later analysis found that most CMV-associated TCR beta chains appeared HLA-restricted, with HLA associations seemingly driven largely by CMV exposure. In a later analysis, TCR association rates were found to vary across HLA loci, with the most associated TCRs seen for DRB1 alleles and the fewest for HLA-C alleles. A further reported finding was that TCR beta sequences accurately predicted the HLA-A and HLA-B alleles for most subjects in the first cohort. The classifier was reported to diagnose cytomegalovirus status with high specificity and sensitivity in both the original cohort and the validation cohort. A later analysis found that HLA-associated TCR beta chains were more clonally expanded and had lower generation probabilities than equally common non-associated chains. For the cohort, immune exposure information was limited to CMV serostatus. Because some donors lacked HLA typing at each locus, the association tests relied only on the typed subset. The study gave a list of 150 to 200 TCR beta chains associated with cytomegalovirus. Several of the top co-occurrence clusters appeared to be linked to parvovirus B19, influenza, CMV and Epstein-Barr virus, according to a later analysis. An earlier analysis of approximately 570 of the donors showed that most TCR beta V segments appeared in productive rearrangements either about 87% or about 30% of the time, which broadly matched IMGT annotations. Presence/absence analyses assumed roughly uniform sequencing depth across donors, an assumption that may not hold. When HLA alleles, especially DR and DQ, strongly co-occurred, TCR associations were difficult to assign to individual alleles. Fewer than 20 rarely observed V segments, including chromosome 9 orphons, were excluded from the earlier analysis of about 610 of the donors because counts were too low. Some IMGT-functional V segments, including TRBV6-2 and TRBV6-3, could not be told apart with the 87-base-pair reads, so those segments were excluded. According to the authors, the approach could potentially be generalized to other disease states and immunological phenotypes. The sequencing pipeline was judged likely to have produced a cluster of highly shared sequence variants as a technical artifact.

The CDR3 numbers 12 residues from cysteine through phenylalanine. Only the CDR3 part of the read is kept: 36 bases, read in frame from the first base. CDR1 and CDR2, per the germline V gene (reference sequence), are GTSNPN and SVGIG. V and J are truncated by 0 bases and 6 bases respectively, leaving an intervening sequence of 8 bases. In total, about 650 healthy bone marrow donors made up the cohort. At the time of sampling, every cohort member was nominally healthy, though immune exposures that went unrecorded were likely present. The donor was CMV seropositive and belonged to the group of 250 to 300 seropositive cohort members. A peripheral blood sample was collected from each donor, and TCR beta sequencing was performed on peripheral blood mononuclear cells. Genomic DNA extraction from the blood cell samples was performed with the Qiagen DNeasy Blood Extraction Kit. Concerning this clone itself: What this receptor recognizes is not known. The record has no base qualities; no much larger clone is one base away.

The library was generated by the immunoSEQ multiplex PCR assay. For the multiplex PCR, a mixture combining 60 forward primers for TCR Vbeta segments and 13 reverse primers for TCR Jbeta segments was used. The CDR3 region of rearranged TCR beta genes was amplified from genomic DNA by a multiplex PCR assay. Amplified TCR beta libraries were sequenced as 87-base-pair reads on the Illumina HiSeq System. Per the authors' processing: In a later analysis, about 80 million unique TCR beta chains were counted across the 650 to 700 repertoires, and roughly 9.9 million of these chains were shared by at least two donors. Raw reads were error-corrected and collapsed into unique sequences by a nearest-neighbor algorithm in which closely related sequences were merged to remove PCR and sequencing errors. V, D and J gene segments were assigned by aligning CDR3 sequences to IMGT reference sequences. Each retained sequence needed at least a six-nucleotide match to both a V gene segment and a J gene segment. A rearrangement was called productive if the CDR3 had no stop codons and remained in frame with V and J, and every other rearrangement was called non-productive. CDR3 was defined according to IMGT convention as the region running from the second conserved V-encoded cysteine to the conserved J-encoded phenylalanine. Sequences without an unambiguous match to a single V gene segment were excluded from the earlier analysis of 587 of the donors. In an earlier analysis of 450 to 700 of the donors, V segments were called functional above 56.7% productive rearrangements and were called segregating when the between-donor standard deviation exceeded 5%. To diagnose cytomegalovirus status from the catalog of TCR beta chain sequences, a statistical classification framework was built. A later analysis assigned V and J genes by comparing TCR nucleotide sequences with IMGT/GENE-DB human TR gene sequences. Using the TCRdist pipeline, a later analysis assigned CDR3 sequences along with most-parsimonious VDJ recombination scenarios. A later analysis defined each TCR beta chain by its CDR3 amino acid sequence plus V-gene family, and excluded reads lacking a unique V-gene family. A later analysis removed roughly 590 highly shared, low-generation-probability nucleotide sequences to deal with suspected cross-contamination and a sequencing artifact. In a later analysis, a clonal expansion index was calculated for each public chain from normalized within-repertoire ranks of inferred template counts. In a later analysis, generation probabilities were computed using a VDJ recombination model fitted to out-of-frame rearrangements, and the results were checked against IGoR. In a later analysis, TCR-TCR, TCR-HLA and TCR-CMV co-occurrence was scored with hypergeometric tests, and a repertoire-size bias correction was applied to TCR pairs. In a later analysis, false discovery rates were estimated by permuting HLA or CMV assignments 20 times. In a later analysis, co-occurring TCRs were grouped using DBSCAN, with TCRdist sequence similarity added in when clustering inside HLA-allele-positive subsets. Repertoires with fewer than 30,000 or more than 120,000 public chains, plus five repertoires with anomalous nucleotide sharing, were excluded from co-occurrence clustering. TCRdb holds this immuneACCESS table with in-frame rearrangements only. Some clones are missing; in checked studies, unresolved V genes explain under half, and the rest has no known cause. Clone size and the V and J calls come from that table; the DNA yielded D and trimming. The sample data list approximately 160,000 clones, and 78% of these were observed just once. The leading ten clones occupy 2.5% to 4% of the sample.

The chain is assembled from TRBV30 and TRBJ1-2; the D gene is not confidently resolved. The sample comprised PBMCs. The clonotype originates from a woman between 50 and 59 years old in good health and CMV-seropositive. This receptor has the CDR3 CAWSVGRNGYTF. The sequence in DNA is TGTGCCTGGAGTGTGGGCAGGAATGGCTACACCTTC.